This TCR beta chain derives from a study of OX40 agonist ivuxolimab in advanced cancers. Regarding the study in general: Ivuxolimab, which targeted the costimulatory receptor OX40 (CD134), was an agonistic, fully human IgG2 monoclonal antibody. Intravenous ivuxolimab was administered to patients every 2 weeks at six dose levels: 0.01, 0.1, 0.3, 1.5, 3 and 10 mg/kg. The paper covers the monotherapy dose-escalation part of the phase I ivuxolimab trial, which included N ≈ 57 patients. The dose-escalation cohort was 82.7% male with a mean age of about 54 years, ranging from 23 to 79. Patients were allowed to have had prior anti-PD-1, anti-PD-L1 or anti-CTLA-4 therapy, and approximately 43% of the dose-escalation patients had previously received checkpoint inhibitors. Partial responses occurred in three dose-escalation patients, of whom one had hepatocellular carcinoma and two had cutaneous melanoma. Peripheral TCRbeta sequencing aimed to test whether ivuxolimab altered TCR sequence diversity and caused clonal T-cell expansion. Of the 50 to 55 dose-escalation patients, hepatocellular carcinoma was present in approximately 20, melanoma in roughly 15, renal cell carcinoma in 9 and head and neck cancer in 9. The investigation overall reported the following: Low levels of normalized T-cell clonal expansion were also seen in some patients who did not respond. Partial responders in the 0.1-3.0 mg/kg groups had among the lowest normalized peripheral clonal expansion, especially among CD8+ T cells. At doses of 0.1 to 3.0 mg/kg, clonal expansion of both CD4+ and CD8+ blood T cells was observed from baseline to week 6. After ivuxolimab, expanded clones were on average more numerous among CD8+ T cells than among CD4+ T cells. The antigen specificity of the peripheral T cells that underwent clonal expansion was not determined.

The trial excluded patients who had a history of autoimmune disease or who were on systemic immunosuppression. Peripheral blood for TCR sequencing was drawn from every dose cohort at baseline, at cycle 4 day 1 and at cycle 7 day 1. The samples were drawn from a first-in-human, open-label, multicenter phase I dose-escalation trial of ivuxolimab. Adults with locally advanced or metastatic melanoma, renal cell, hepatocellular, or head and neck squamous cell carcinoma were enrolled in the trial. Before TCR sequencing, CD4+ T cells and CD8+ T cells were sorted from peripheral blood as separate populations. V ends up 1 base short and J 7 bases short, with an unmatched junction base count of 11. Based on the germline V gene, the CDR1 and CDR2 sequences are SGHRS and YFSETQ. From the cysteine up to the phenylalanine, the CDR3 has a length of 15 residues. Only the CDR3 portion is preserved as DNA: 45 bases, with reading frame beginning at the first base.

For sequencing of the TCRbeta CDR3 region, genomic DNA was extracted from the sorted cells. The immunoSEQ Assay was used to sequence the TCRbeta CDR3 regions. This immuneACCESS table, as held by TCRdb, lists in-frame sequences with V and J called but not all clones. Of the missing ones, under half trace to an unresolved V gene in checked studies; the others have no known cause. The sample table holds 100,000 to 150,000 clones, of which less than 95% were seen once. The ten top clones hold roughly 0.85% of the sample. Concerning this clone itself: Its cognate antigen has yet to be identified. No base quality values were provided; no much bigger clone lies one nucleotide off.

Recombination connected TRBV5-1 to TRBJ2-7, with TRBD1 matching 7 junction bases. The receptor was derived from an adult with an advanced solid tumor such as melanoma, head and neck, liver or kidney cancer. The sample consisted of CD4+ or CD8+ T cells sorted from blood, taken in a trial of the OX40 agonist ivuxolimab. The CDR3 protein is CASSLTALQGSEQYF. The nucleotides are TGCGCCAGCAGCTTGACGGCACTACAGGGGTCTGAGCAGTACTTC.